The 14 T cell receptor beta chains presented below share a single source sample, sequenced in a study of post-analysis software for immune sequencing data. Overall study findings and caveats: In patients, five or six TRBV segments were more frequent than in controls, with TRBV5-6, TRBV5-1 and TRBV20-1 among them.

These TCRs are of unknown antigen specificity. Unique-molecular-identifier-tagged TCR beta cDNA libraries were used. TCRdb itself ran the PCR reads through MiXCR, one entry per CDR3 protein. The sample lists about 400,000 distinct CDR3 sequences, 30% to 45% occurring once. Sequencing was performed on blood. These receptors were collected from a girl aged 5-17 years with multiple sclerosis.

The chain links TRBV6-1 to TRBJ2-7; possible D gene TRBD2, 5 bases. V lost 0 bases to trimming and J lost 6 bases, with 9 bases between them. The CDR3 consists of 13 residues. Germline V gives CDR1 MNHNS, CDR2 SASEGT. This CDR3 reads CASSEAHEGEQYF. The CDR3 nucleotides read TGTGCCAGCAGTGAAGCGCATGAGGGCGAGCAGTACTTC.

The chain is built from TRBV6-2 or TRBV6-3 and TRBJ1-1; possible D gene TRBD1, 6 bases. The V end lost 6 bases, the J end lost 0 bases, and 17 bases lay between the germline ends. The CDR3 consists of 16 residues. CDR1 is MNHEY, CDR2 SVGEGT, per germline. Here the CDR3 DNA reads TGTGCCAGCAGCGGCGGGGGCCTTGACCTGAACACTGAAGCTTTCTTT. It yields the protein CASSGGGLDLNTEAFF.

This clonotype appeared a few times. This chain uses TRBV6-6 with TRBJ1-6; D is unclear. CDR3 length: 14 residues. Germline lookup yields CDR1 MNHNY and CDR2 SVGAGI (reference sequence). V shed 6 bases and J shed 7 bases, with 13 bases lying between them. Here the CDR3 DNA reads TGTGCCAGCAGACTACAGTATGGCAATTCACCCCTCCACTTT. As protein: CASRLQYGNSPLHF.

In its sample, this clonotype was seen once. J is TRBJ1-2 and V is TRBV12-3 or TRBV12-4; TRBD1 matches at 10 bases. The CDR3 is made up of 14 amino acids. After removal of 5 bases from V and 8 bases from J, the junction contained 8 bases not matched to a gene. The CDR3 DNA reads as TGTGCCAGCAGTCACTGGGACAGGGGAAACGGCTACACCTTC. Its translation: CASSHWDRGNGYTF.

On this clonotype: At one boundary the junction diverges from the germline segment, which might be a read error. This rearrangement joins TRBV20-1 to TRBJ1-5; possibly TRBD1 for D (5 bases). The CDR3 extends over 15 amino acids. Looked up from germline, CDR1 is DFQATT and CDR2 is SNEGSKA (reference sequence). CDR3 nucleotide sequence: TGCAGTGATAGAGATAGCAGGGCTAGCAATCAGCCCCAGCATTTT. Translated: CSDRDSRASNQPQHF.

The gene calls are TRBV5-1 and TRBJ2-1; possible D gene TRBD1, 6 bases. The CDR3 is 15 residues long. With 4 bases removed from V and 1 base from J, the gap between germline ends came to 12 bases. Germline CDR1 is SGHRS and CDR2 is YFSETQ. The CDR3 loop reads CASSAPGESYNEQFF. DNA of the CDR3: TGCGCCAGCAGCGCACCAGGGGAATCCTACAATGAGCAGTTCTTC.

The chain has TRBV7-3 and TRBJ2-2; D remains ambiguous. CDR1 SGHTA and CDR2 FQGTGA come from the germline V gene. This CDR3 is built from 14 residues. Trimming stripped 4 bases from V and 2 bases from J, with 8 bases between. This CDR3 reads CASSSGPNTGELFF. CDR3 DNA sequence: TGTGCCAGCAGCTCCGGACCAAACACCGGGGAGCTGTTTTTT.

The gene calls are TRBV6-2 or TRBV6-3 and TRBJ1-5; D possibly corresponds to TRBD1 (5 bases). The CDR3 is 16 amino acids. The germline V gene has CDR1 MNHEY and CDR2 SVGEGT. The germline V and J ends were trimmed by 2 bases and 7 bases, with 18 bases remaining between them. The CDR3 DNA reads as TGTGCCAGCAGTTACCGGTGGGCAGGGTTAGACCAGCCCCAGCATTTT. The encoded protein is CASSYRWAGLDQPQHF.

In its sample, this clonotype was seen a few times. This chain joins TRBV6-1 and TRBJ2-3, with TRBD1 as a possible D gene (6 bases). Trimming removed 1 base at V and 4 bases at J, with 18 bases between. Germline CDR1 is MNHNS and CDR2 is SASEGT. This CDR3 has 17 residues. For the CDR3, the DNA is TGTGCCAGCAGTGAAGAGGAAGGGACACCGGTGGCAGATACGCAGTATTTT. The encoded protein is CASSEEEGTPVADTQYF.

This clonotype appeared a few times. J is TRBJ2-7 and V is TRBV20-1; unclear D gene. The CDR3 covers 14 residues. The V and J ends lost 0 bases and 2 bases respectively, with 11 bases between them. Germline V gives CDR1 DFQATT, CDR2 SNEGSKA (reference sequence). CDR3 DNA: TGCAGTGCTAGAGATCCCCAGGAGCCCTACGAGCAGTACTTC. Its protein is CSARDPQEPYEQYF.

The V call is TRBV7-9, the J call TRBJ1-2; 7 positions match TRBD1. V was clipped by 5 bases and J by 6 bases; unmatched bases: 6. The CDR3 sequence is 13 residues long. CDR1 and CDR2 from the germline V gene are SEHNR and FQNEAQ (reference sequence). CDR3 DNA sequence: TGTGCCAGCAGCGTCACAGGGGATAATGGCTACACCTTC. Encoded protein: CASSVTGDNGYTF.

The V call is TRBV6-6, the J call TRBJ1-5, with D possibly being TRBD1 (5 bases). The CDR3 length is 13 residues. Between the trimmed V and J ends, which lost 10 bases and 1 base, there was a span of 11 bases. Germline V gene data show CDR1 as MNHNY and CDR2 as SVGAGI (reference sequence). The CDR3 here is CATQGASNQPQHF. CDR3 bases: TGTGCCACCCAAGGGGCCAGCAATCAGCCCCAGCATTTT.

The chain combines TRBV7-2 with TRBJ2-1; the match to TRBD2 covers 8 bases. Trimming removed 5 bases from V and 8 bases from J; junction bases left unmatched: 8. The V gene's germline CDR1 is SGHTA and CDR2 FQGNSA. The CDR3 sequence is 14 residues long. In DNA, the CDR3 is TGTGCCAGCAGCCCCGGGACTAGTAAGGATGAGCAGTTCTTC. Its translation: CASSPGTSKDEQFF.

J is TRBJ1-5 and V is TRBV20-1; a weak D match, TRBD1 (5 bases). This CDR3 spans 12 amino acids. Trimming took off 7 bases at V and 11 bases at J, with 18 bases between the two ends. CDR1 is DFQATT, CDR2 SNEGSKA, per germline (reference sequence). CDR3 in amino acids: CSGERTAGTQHF. The CDR3 DNA is TGCAGTGGGGAACGGACCGCAGGGACCCAGCATTTT.